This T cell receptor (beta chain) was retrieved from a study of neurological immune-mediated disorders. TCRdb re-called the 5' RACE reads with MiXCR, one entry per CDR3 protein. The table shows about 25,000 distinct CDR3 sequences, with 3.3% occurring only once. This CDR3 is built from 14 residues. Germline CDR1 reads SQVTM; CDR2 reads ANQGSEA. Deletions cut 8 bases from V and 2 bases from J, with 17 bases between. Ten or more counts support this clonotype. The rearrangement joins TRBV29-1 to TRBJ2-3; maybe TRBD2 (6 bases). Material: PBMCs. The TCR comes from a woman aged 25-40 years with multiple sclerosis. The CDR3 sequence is CSTPRDSDTDTQYF. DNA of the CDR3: TGCAGCACCCCGAGGGACTCCGACACAGATACGCAGTATTTT.